Each of the 15 T cell receptor beta chains below was sequenced from the same sample in a study of T cell responses to AZD1222 COVID-19 vaccine. Assay used: immunoSEQ multiplex PCR; TCRdb lists only in-frame clones, some missing. Of tens of thousands of clones listed, about 80% are singletons. The source material was peripheral blood, sampled 28 days after the second AZD1222 dose. These receptors came from an adult who received the AZD1222 COVID-19 vaccine.

The table lists this clone with a few counts. The V call is TRBV12-3 or TRBV12-4, the J call TRBJ1-5; D possibly corresponds to TRBD1 (6 bases). The V gene lost 5 bases and the J gene lost 6 bases, with 11 bases spanning the gap. The CDR3 sequence is 13 residues long. As DNA, the CDR3 is TGTGCCAGCAGTCTTACGGACAGTCAGCCCCAGCATTTT. This sequence encodes CASSLTDSQPQHF.

The chain joins TRBV18 to TRBJ2-6; D uncertain. V lost 3 bases and J lost 0, with 9 bases in between. This CDR3 region has 16 residues. Germline V CDR1 and CDR2: KGHSH, LQKENI. The CDR3 spells CASSPRKFSGANVLTF. CDR3 DNA: TGTGCCAGCTCACCGAGGAAATTCTCTGGGGCCAACGTCCTGACTTTC.

This chain connects TRBV18 to TRBJ2-3; D gene unclear. The CDR3 sequence is 13 residues long. Trimming took off 0 bases at V and 3 bases at J, with 4 bases between the two ends. Germline V CDR1 and CDR2: KGHSH, LQKENI. The CDR3 sequence is CASSPPVTDTQYF. The DNA of the CDR3 is TGTGCCAGCTCACCACCGGTAACAGATACGCAGTATTTT.

The chain couples TRBV5-1 to TRBJ2-1; D is uncertain. From germline, CDR1 is SGHRS and CDR2 YFSETQ. Between the trimmed V and J ends, which lost 1 base and 6 bases, there was a span of 17 bases. The CDR3 consists of 16 residues. DNA of the CDR3: TGCGCCAGCAGCTTGTCCAATCCCACATGGGGCAATGAGCAGTTCTTC. Translation: CASSLSNPTWGNEQFF.

The genes are TRBV5-4 and TRBJ2-1, with no clear D. With 1 base removed from V and 6 bases from J, the gap between germline ends came to 2 bases. Germline V gene sequence: CDR1 SGHNT, CDR2 YYREEE (reference sequence). The CDR3 loop spans 11 amino acids. CDR3 amino acids: CASSLSNEQFF. The CDR3 DNA sequence: TGTGCCAGCAGCTTGAGCAATGAGCAGTTCTTC.

The chain combines TRBV7-9 with TRBJ2-5; 9 nucleotides line up with TRBD2. The V and J ends lost 1 base and 1 base, in that order; junction bases with no gene match: 7. The CDR3 is made up of 17 amino acids. CDR1 and CDR2 from the germline V gene are SEHNR and FQNEAQ (reference sequence). CDR3 sequence reads: CASSLGASGVSQETQYF. In DNA form, the CDR3 reads TGTGCCAGCAGCTTAGGGGCTAGCGGGGTAAGCCAAGAGACCCAGTACTTC.

The rearrangement joins TRBV29-1 to TRBJ2-3; D is perhaps TRBD2 (6 bases). The germline CDR1 and CDR2 sequences are SQVTM and ANQGSEA. The CDR3 loop spans 13 amino acids. Trimming shortened V by 5 bases and J by 4 bases, and 13 bases separated the two germline ends. CDR3 DNA: TGCAGCGTTCCGGGACGCGGGGCAGATACGCAGTATTTT. This translates into CSVPGRGADTQYF.

The V and J genes are TRBV6-5 and TRBJ1-6; no clear D. The V and J ends lost 0 bases and 7 bases respectively, with 7 bases between them. Germline CDR1 MNHEY, CDR2 SVGAGI. The CDR3 consists of 14 residues. The CDR3 loop is CASSYSGKNSPLHF. CDR3 DNA sequence: TGTGCCAGCAGTTACTCAGGGAAGAATTCACCCCTCCACTTT.

The chain links TRBV3-1 (or the pseudogene TRBV3-2) to TRBJ2-2; no firm D call. The CDR3 runs to 15 residues. From germline, CDR1 is LGHDT and CDR2 YNNKEL (reference sequence). Trimming took off 4 bases at V and 2 bases at J, with 11 bases between the two ends. CDR3 loop: CASSLRTVNTGELFF. CDR3 DNA sequence: TGTGCCAGCAGCCTTCGGACGGTAAACACCGGGGAGCTGTTTTTT.

This clone was detected only once. The J gene is TRBJ2-1, the V gene TRBV7-2; either TRBD1 or TRBD2 may supply D (5 bases each). This CDR3 spans 16 amino acids. Looked up from germline, CDR1 is SGHTA and CDR2 is FQGNSA. V was shortened by 1 base and J by 8 bases, with 18 bases between the two germline ends. The CDR3 region is CASSLEGTQGFHEQFF. As DNA, the CDR3 is TGTGCCAGCAGCTTAGAGGGGACGCAGGGATTCCATGAGCAGTTCTTC.

The V call is TRBV5-6, the J call TRBJ2-1, with 9 bases identical to TRBD1. CDR3 length: 15 residues. Looked up from germline, CDR1 is SGHDT and CDR2 is YYEEEE. Trimming cost V 3 bases and J 4 bases; bases outside gene matches: 5. This CDR3 reads CASSSKGQGYNEQFF. The CDR3 coding sequence is TGTGCCAGCAGCTCGAAGGGACAGGGTTACAATGAGCAGTTCTTC.

This chain uses TRBV6-5 with TRBJ1-1; D remains ambiguous. From germline, CDR1 is MNHEY and CDR2 SVGAGI. V was clipped by 8 bases and J by 1 base, with 11 bases between them. The CDR3 runs to 13 residues. The CDR3 loop is CASAATRNTEAFF. CDR3 bases: TGTGCCAGCGCCGCAACGAGGAACACTGAAGCTTTCTTT.

This rearrangement joins TRBV7-2 to TRBJ2-7, with D possibly being TRBD1 or TRBD2 (5 bases each). This CDR3 is 15 amino acids long. Germline-derived CDR1 and CDR2 are SGHTA and FQGNSA. V lost 1 base and J 6 bases, leaving 16 bases between the germline ends. The CDR3 spells CASSLGNSFGTEQYF. CDR3 coding DNA: TGTGCCAGCAGCTTAGGGAATAGCTTCGGGACCGAGCAGTACTTC.

The CDR3 reads CASSSTSGDQETQYF. The CDR3 nucleotides read TGTGCCAGCAGCTCGACTAGCGGGGACCAAGAGACCCAGTACTTC. V is TRBV28 and J is TRBJ2-5, with 11 positions matching TRBD2. V lost 6 bases, J lost 0 bases, and 3 bases stayed unmatched. Germline-derived CDR1 and CDR2 are MDHEN and SYDVKM. This CDR3 spans 15 amino acids. Full variable domain (missing parts from reference TRBV28 and TRBJ2-5): DVKVTQSSRYLVKRTGEKVFLECVQDMDHENMFWYRQDPGLGLRLIYFSYDVKMKEKGDIPEGYSVSREKKERFSLILESASTNQTSMYLCASSSTSGDQETQYFGPGTRLLVL.

The V and J genes are TRBV25-1 and TRBJ2-3, with 13 bases aligning to TRBD2. The germline gives CDR1 MGHDK, CDR2 SYGVNS. CDR3 size: 17 residues. The ends lost 6 bases at V and 0 bases at J; junction bases unmatched: 6. Here the CDR3 reads CASSEPGLAGSTDTQYF. DNA of the CDR3: TGTGCCAGCAGCGAGCCGGGACTAGCGGGGAGCACAGATACGCAGTATTTT.